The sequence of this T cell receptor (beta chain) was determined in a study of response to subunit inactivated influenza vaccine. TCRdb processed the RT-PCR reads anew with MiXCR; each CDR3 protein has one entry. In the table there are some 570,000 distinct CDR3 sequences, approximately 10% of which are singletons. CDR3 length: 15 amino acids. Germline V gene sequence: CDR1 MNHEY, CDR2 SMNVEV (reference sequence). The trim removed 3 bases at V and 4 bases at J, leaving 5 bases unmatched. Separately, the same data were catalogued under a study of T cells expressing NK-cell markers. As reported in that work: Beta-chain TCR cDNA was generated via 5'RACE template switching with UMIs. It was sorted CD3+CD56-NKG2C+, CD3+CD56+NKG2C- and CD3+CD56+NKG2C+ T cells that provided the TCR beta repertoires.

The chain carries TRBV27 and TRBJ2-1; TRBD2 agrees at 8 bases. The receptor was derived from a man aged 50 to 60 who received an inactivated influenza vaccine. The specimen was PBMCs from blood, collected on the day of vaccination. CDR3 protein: CASSFAGGRYNEQFF. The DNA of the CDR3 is TGTGCCAGCAGTTTTGCGGGAGGTCGTTACAATGAGCAGTTCTTC.